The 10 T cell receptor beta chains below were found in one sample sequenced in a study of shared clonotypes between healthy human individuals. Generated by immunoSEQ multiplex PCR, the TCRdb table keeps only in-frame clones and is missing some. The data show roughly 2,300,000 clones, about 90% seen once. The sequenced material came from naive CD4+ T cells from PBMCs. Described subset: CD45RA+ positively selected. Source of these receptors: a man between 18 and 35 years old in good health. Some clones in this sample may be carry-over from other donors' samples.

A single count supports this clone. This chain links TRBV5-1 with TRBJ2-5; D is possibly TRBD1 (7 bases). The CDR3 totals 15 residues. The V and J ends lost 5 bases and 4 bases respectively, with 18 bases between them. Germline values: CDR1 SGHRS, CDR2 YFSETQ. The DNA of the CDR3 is TGCGCCAGCAGTCGGGGGCCCTCAGGGGGAGAGACCCAGTACTTC. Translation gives CASSRGPSGGETQYF. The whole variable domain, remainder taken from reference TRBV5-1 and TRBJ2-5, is KAGVTQTPRYLIKTRGQQVTLSCSPISGHRSVSWYQQTPGQGLQFLFEYFSETQRNKGNFPGRFSGRQFSNSRSEMNVSTLELGDSALYLCASSRGPSGGETQYFGPGTRLLVL.

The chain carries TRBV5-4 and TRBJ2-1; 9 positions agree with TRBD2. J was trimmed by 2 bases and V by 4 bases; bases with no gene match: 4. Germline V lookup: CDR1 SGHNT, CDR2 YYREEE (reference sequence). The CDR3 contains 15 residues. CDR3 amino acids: CASSPSGRTYNEQFF. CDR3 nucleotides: TGTGCCAGCAGCCCAAGCGGGAGGACCTACAATGAGCAGTTCTTC. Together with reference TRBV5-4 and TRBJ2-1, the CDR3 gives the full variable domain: ETGVTQSPTHLIKTRGQQVTLRCSSQSGHNTVSWYQQALGQGPQFIFQYYREEENGRGNFPPRFSGLQFPNYSSELNVNALELDDSALYLCASSPSGRTYNEQFFGPGTRLTVL.

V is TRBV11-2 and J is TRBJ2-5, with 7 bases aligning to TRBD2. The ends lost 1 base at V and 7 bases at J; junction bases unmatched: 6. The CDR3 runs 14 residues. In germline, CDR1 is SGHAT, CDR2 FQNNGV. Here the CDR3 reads CASSLVVGGTTQYF. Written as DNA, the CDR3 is TGTGCCAGCAGCTTAGTGGTGGGGGGGACGACCCAGTACTTC. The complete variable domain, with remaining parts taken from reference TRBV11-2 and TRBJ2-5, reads EAGVAQSPRYKIIEKRQSVAFWCNPISGHATLYWYQQILGQGPKLLIQFQNNGVVDDSQLPKDRFSAERLKGVDSTLKIQPAKLEDSAVYLCASSLVVGGTTQYFGPGTRLLVL.

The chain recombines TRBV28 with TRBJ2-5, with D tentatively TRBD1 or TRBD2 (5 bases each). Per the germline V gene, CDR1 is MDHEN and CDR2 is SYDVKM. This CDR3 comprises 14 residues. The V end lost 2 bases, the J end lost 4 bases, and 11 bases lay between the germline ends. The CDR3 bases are TGTGCCAGCAGTTTAAGGACACGGGGAGAGACCCAGTACTTC. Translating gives CASSLRTRGETQYF.

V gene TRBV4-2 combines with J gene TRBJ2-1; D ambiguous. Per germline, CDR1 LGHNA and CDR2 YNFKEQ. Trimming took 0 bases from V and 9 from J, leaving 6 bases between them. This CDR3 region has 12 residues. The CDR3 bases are TGTGCCAGCAGCCAAGATCGAGTTGAGCAGTTCTTC. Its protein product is CASSQDRVEQFF.

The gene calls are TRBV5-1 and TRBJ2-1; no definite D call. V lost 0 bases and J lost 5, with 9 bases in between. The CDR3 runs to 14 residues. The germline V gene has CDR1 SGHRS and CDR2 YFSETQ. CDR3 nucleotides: TGCGCCAGCAGCTTGGGACCCCTGAACAATGAGCAGTTCTTC. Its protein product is CASSLGPLNNEQFF.

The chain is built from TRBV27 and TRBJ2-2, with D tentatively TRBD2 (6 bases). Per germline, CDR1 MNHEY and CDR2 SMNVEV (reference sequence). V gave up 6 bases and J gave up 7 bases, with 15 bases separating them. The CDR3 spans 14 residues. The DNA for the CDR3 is TGTGCCAGCAGCCCCCGGGAGCGAGTCGGGGAGCTGTTTTTT. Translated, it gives CASSPRERVGELFF.

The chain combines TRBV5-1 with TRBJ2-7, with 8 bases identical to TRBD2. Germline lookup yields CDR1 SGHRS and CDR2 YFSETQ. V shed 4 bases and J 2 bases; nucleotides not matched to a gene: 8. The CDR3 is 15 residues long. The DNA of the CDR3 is TGCGCCAGCAGCCTGACTAGCGTCACGACCTACGAGCAGTACTTC. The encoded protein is CASSLTSVTTYEQYF. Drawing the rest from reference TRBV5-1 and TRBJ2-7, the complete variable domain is KAGVTQTPRYLIKTRGQQVTLSCSPISGHRSVSWYQQTPGQGLQFLFEYFSETQRNKGNFPGRFSGRQFSNSRSEMNVSTLELGDSALYLCASSLTSVTTYEQYFGPGTRLTVT.

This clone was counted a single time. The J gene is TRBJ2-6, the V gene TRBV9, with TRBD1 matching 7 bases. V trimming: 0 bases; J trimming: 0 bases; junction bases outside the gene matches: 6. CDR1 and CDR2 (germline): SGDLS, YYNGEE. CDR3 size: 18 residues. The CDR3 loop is CASSVEDRASSGANVLTF. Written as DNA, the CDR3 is TGTGCCAGCAGCGTAGAAGACAGGGCCAGCTCTGGGGCCAACGTCCTGACTTTC.

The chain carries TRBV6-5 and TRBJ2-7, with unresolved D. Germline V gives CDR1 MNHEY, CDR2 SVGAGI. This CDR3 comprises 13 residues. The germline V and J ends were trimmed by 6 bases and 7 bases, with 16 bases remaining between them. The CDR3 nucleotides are TGTGCCAGCAGGGCCAATTCGGCCCTGGAGCAGTACTTC. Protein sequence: CASRANSALEQYF.